Detailed here is one T cell receptor beta chain. Its antigen remains unidentified. The data were taken from a study of T cell responses to AZD1222 COVID-19 vaccine. Study-wide results and caveats: With two AZD1222 doses given, Spike-specific TCR breadth and depth both rose. After the peak T cell response, and only then, were repertoires sampled. At study baseline, merely six AZD1222 recipients were seropositive. Donors in the cohort were predominantly white British and more often female, and clonal diversity was possibly underestimated.

Sequencing was performed with immunoSEQ multiplex PCR; in TCRdb, only in-frame clones are kept and a portion is missing. The data show 55,000 to 65,000 clones, approximately 83% seen once. V was shortened by 1 base and J by 2 bases, with 8 bases between the two germline ends. Germline loops: CDR1 GTSNPN, CDR2 SVGIG (reference sequence). The CDR3 is 13 residues long. The sequences come from peripheral blood, collected on day 0 of AZD1222 vaccination. The genes are TRBV30 and TRBJ1-1; D gene unclear. The sequence was obtained from an adult in good health. In DNA, the CDR3 is TGTGCCTGGAGTGGAGGATATAACACTGAAGCTTTCTTT. Translated: CAWSGGYNTEAFF.